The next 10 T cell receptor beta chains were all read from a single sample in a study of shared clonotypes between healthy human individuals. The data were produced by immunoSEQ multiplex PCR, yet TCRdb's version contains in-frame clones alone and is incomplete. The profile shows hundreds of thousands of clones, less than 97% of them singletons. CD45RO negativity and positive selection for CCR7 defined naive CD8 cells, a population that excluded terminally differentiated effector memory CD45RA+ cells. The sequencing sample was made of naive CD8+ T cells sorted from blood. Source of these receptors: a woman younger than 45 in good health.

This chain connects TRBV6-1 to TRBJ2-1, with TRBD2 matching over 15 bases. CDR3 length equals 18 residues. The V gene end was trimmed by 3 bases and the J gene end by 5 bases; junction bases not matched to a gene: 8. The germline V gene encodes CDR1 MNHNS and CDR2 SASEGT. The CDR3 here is CASSEGLAGGGRDNEQFF. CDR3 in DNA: TGTGCCAGCAGTGAGGGACTAGCGGGAGGCGGACGAGACAATGAGCAGTTCTTC.

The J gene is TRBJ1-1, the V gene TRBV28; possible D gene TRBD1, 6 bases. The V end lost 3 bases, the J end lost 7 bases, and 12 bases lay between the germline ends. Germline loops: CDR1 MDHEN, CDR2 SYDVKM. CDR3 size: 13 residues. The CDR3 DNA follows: TGTGCCAGCAGTTTTGGGACACCACTTGAAGCTTTCTTT. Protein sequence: CASSFGTPLEAFF.

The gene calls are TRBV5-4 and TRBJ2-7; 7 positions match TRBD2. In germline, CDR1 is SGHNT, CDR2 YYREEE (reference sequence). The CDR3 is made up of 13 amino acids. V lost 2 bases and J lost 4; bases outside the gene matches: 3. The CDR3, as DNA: TGTGCCAGCAGCTTCGATAGCGGGTACGAGCAGTACTTC. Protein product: CASSFDSGYEQYF.

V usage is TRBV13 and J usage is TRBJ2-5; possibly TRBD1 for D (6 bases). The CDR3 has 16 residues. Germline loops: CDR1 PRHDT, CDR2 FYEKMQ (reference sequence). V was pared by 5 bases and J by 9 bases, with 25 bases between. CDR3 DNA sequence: TGTGCCAGCAGCAAGGACCGGGACCCCATAGGGGGTGCCCAGTACTTC. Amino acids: CASSKDRDPIGGAQYF. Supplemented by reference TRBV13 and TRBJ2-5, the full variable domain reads AAGVIQSPRHLIKEKRETATLKCYPIPRHDTVYWYQQGPGQDPQFLISFYEKMQSDKGSIPDRFSAQQFSDYHSELNMSSLELGDSALYFCASSKDRDPIGGAQYFGPGTRLLVL.

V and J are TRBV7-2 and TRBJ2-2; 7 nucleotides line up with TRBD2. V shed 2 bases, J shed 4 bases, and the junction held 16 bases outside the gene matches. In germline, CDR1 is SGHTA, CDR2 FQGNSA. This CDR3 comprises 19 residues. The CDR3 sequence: CASSLSGDLREMITGELFF. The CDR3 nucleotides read TGTGCCAGCAGCTTATCCGGGGACTTGCGGGAGATGATCACCGGGGAGCTGTTTTTT.

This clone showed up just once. The DNA of the CDR3 is TGTGCTAGTGGTCTCGGCTCCCTCCGGGGCCGGCTGGGCACAGATACGCAGTATTTT. Its protein is CASGLGSLRGRLGTDTQYF. The chain has TRBV12-5 and TRBJ2-3; D may be TRBD1 or TRBD2 (5 bases each). Germline loops: CDR1 LGHNT, CDR2 FRNRAP. The CDR3 runs 19 residues. The ends were cut back, 5 bases at V and 1 base at J, with 25 bases in the middle. Based on the CDR3 plus reference TRBV12-5 and TRBJ2-3, the full variable domain is DARVTQTPRHKVTEMGQEVTMRCQPILGHNTVFWYRQTMMQGLELLAYFRNRAPLDDSGMPKDRFSAEMPDATLATLKIQPSEPRDSAVYFCASGLGSLRGRLGTDTQYFGPGTRLTVL.

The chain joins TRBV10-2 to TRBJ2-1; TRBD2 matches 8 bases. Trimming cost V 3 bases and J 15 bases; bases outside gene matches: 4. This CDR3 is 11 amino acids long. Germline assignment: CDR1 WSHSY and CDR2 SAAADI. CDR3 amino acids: CASSDGAGVFF. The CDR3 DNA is TGCGCCAGCAGTGATGGAGCGGGGGTGTTCTTC.

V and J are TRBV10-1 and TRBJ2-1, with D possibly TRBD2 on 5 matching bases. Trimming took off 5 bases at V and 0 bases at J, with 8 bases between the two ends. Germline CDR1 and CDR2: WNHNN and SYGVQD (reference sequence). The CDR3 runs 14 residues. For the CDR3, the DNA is TGCGCCAGCAGTAGTACTAGCTCCTACAATGAGCAGTTCTTC. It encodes CASSSTSSYNEQFF.

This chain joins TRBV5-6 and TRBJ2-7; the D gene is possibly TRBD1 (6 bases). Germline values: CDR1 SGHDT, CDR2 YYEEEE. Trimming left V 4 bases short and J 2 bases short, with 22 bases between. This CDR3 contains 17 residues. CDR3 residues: CASSPSIGGEITYEQYF. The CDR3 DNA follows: TGTGCCAGCAGCCCGAGTATAGGGGGAGAGATAACCTACGAGCAGTACTTC.

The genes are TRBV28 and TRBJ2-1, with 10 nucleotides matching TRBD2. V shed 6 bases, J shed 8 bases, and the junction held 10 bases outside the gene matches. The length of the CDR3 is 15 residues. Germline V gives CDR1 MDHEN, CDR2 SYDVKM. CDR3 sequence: CASRSQREGLDEQFF. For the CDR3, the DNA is TGTGCCAGCAGGTCTCAGCGGGAGGGCCTTGATGAGCAGTTCTTC.